This TCR beta chain originates from a study of blood T cells in healthy people across ages. The authors ran a second PCR of roughly 6 to 12 cycles using a sample-barcoded 5' primer and a J-beta primer mix. Using its own MiXCR run on the 5' RACE reads, TCRdb lists one record per CDR3 protein. Among about 680,000 distinct CDR3 sequences listed, about 52% were seen once. The sequence was obtained from a woman aged 55-70 years in good health. Specimen: blood.

As DNA, the CDR3 is TGCGCCAGCAGCCAAACACCGGGACAGTCAAGCTCCTATAATTCACCCCTCCACTTT. This sequence encodes CASSQTPGQSSSYNSPLHF. The V gene is TRBV4-1, the J gene TRBJ1-6, with 7 bases aligning to TRBD1. CDR3 length: 19 residues. Germline V CDR1 and CDR2: MGHRA, YSYEKL. V trimming: 2 bases; J trimming: 0 bases; junction bases outside the gene matches: 10.